This T cell receptor (beta chain) derives from a study of cytomegalovirus exposure and HLA in healthy donors. General study findings and limits: Several V segments, TRBV6-2 and TRBV6-3 among them, could not be told apart and were dropped.

Researchers ran the PCR with 60 Vbeta and 13 Jbeta primers. Sequenced by immunoSEQ multiplex PCR; TCRdb stores in-frame clones only, minus some. The sample comprises 100,000 to 150,000 clones, 77% of which are singletons, and under 6.5% rests with the top ten. CDR3 length: 14 residues. Between the trimmed V and J ends, which lost 2 bases and 7 bases, there was a span of 11 bases. Looked up from germline, CDR1 is MNHNY and CDR2 is SVGAGI (reference sequence). To note about this clone: The antigen is undetermined.

The origin of this receptor is a man younger than 35 in good health and CMV-seropositive. The rearrangement joins TRBV6-6 to TRBJ1-4; D unclear. Material for sequencing was PBMCs. CDR3 sequence reads: CASSYRSGAEKLFF. The DNA for the CDR3 is TGTGCCAGCAGTTACAGGTCGGGAGCTGAAAAACTGTTTTTT.